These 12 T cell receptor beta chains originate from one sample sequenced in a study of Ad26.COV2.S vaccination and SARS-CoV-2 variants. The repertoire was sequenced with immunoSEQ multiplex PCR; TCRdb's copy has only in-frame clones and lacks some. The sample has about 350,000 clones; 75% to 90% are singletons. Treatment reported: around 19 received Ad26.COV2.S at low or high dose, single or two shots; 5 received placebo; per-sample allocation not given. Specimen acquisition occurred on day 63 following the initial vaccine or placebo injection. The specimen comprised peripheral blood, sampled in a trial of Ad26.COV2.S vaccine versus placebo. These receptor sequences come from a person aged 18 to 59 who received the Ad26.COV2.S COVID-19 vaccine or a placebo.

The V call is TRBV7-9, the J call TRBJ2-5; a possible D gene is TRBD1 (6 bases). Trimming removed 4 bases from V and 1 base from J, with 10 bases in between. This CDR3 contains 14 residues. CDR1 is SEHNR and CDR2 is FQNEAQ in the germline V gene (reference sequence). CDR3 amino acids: CASSSQGSQETQYF. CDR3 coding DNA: TGTGCCAGCAGCTCACAGGGAAGCCAAGAGACCCAGTACTTC. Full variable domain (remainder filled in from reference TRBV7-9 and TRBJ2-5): DTGVSQNPRHKITKRGQNVTFRCDPISEHNRLYWYRQTLGQGPEFLTYFQNEAQLEKSRLLSDRFSAERPKGSFSTLEIQRTEQGDSAMYLCASSSQGSQETQYFGPGTRLLVL.

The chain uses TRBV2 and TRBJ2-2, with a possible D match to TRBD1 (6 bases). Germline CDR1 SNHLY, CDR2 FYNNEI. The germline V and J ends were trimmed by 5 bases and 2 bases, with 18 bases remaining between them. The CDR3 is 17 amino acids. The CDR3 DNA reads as TGTGCCAGCAGTACTCCCAAGGACAGATTCAACACCGGGGAGCTGTTTTTT. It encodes CASSTPKDRFNTGELFF.

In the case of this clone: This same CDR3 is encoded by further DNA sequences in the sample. The CDR3 is CAWSVSDYGYTF. The CDR3 nucleotides are TGTGCCTGGAGTGTAAGTGACTATGGCTACACCTTC. The chain combines TRBV30 with TRBJ1-2; D is unresolved. Trimming took off 0 bases at V and 3 bases at J, with 5 bases between the two ends. Germline-derived CDR1 and CDR2 are GTSNPN and SVGIG (reference sequence). The CDR3 has 12 amino acids.

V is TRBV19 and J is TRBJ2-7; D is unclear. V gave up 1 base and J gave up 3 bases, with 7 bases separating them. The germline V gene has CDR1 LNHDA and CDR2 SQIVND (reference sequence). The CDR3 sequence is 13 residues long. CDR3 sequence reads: CASSIAWGYEQYF. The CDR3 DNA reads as TGTGCCAGTAGTATAGCATGGGGCTACGAGCAGTACTTC.

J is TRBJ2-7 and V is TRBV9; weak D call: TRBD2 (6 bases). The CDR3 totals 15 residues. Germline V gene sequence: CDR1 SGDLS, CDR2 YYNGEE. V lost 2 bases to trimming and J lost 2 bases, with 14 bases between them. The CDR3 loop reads CASSVAGSGTYEQYF. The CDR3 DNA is TGTGCCAGCAGCGTTGCGGGGAGTGGGACCTACGAGCAGTACTTC.

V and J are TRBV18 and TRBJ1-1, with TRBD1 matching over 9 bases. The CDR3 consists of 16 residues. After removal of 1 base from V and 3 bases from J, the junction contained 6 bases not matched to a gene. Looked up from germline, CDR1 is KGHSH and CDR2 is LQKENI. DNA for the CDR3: TGTGCCAGCTCACCACGTCTGGACAGGGGAGACACTGAAGCTTTCTTT. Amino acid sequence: CASSPRLDRGDTEAFF.

CDR3 in amino acids: CASSVTGIGLDEQYF. CDR3 DNA sequence: TGTGCCAGCAGCGTTACCGGTATAGGGTTGGACGAGCAGTACTTC. The chain combines TRBV9 with TRBJ2-7; D uncertain. CDR1 is SGDLS and CDR2 is YYNGEE in the germline V gene. The CDR3 totals 15 residues. The V end was cut by 2 bases, the J end by 5 bases, with 17 bases between.

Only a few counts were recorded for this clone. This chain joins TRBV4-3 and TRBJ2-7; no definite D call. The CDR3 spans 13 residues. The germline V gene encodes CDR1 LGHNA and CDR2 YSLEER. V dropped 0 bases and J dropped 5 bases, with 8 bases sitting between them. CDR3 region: CASSQETYDEQYF. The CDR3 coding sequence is TGCGCCAGCAGCCAAGAGACGTATGACGAGCAGTACTTC.

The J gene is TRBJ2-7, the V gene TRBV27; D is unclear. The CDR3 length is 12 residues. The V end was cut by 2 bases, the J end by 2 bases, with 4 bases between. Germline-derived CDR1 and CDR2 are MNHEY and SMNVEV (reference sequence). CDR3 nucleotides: TGTGCCAGCAGTTTAGCAGCCTACGAGCAGTACTTC. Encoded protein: CASSLAAYEQYF.

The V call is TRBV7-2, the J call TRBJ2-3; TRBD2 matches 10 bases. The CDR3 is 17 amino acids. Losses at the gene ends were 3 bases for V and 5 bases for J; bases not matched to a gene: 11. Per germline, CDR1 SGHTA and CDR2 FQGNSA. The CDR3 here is CASSFQASGGLGDTQYF. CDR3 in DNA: TGTGCCAGCAGCTTTCAGGCTAGCGGGGGCCTGGGAGATACGCAGTATTTT.

The DNA of the CDR3 is TGTGCCAGCAGCTTGGCGGACAGGGGGAACTATGGCTACACCTTC. Its protein is CASSLADRGNYGYTF. This rearrangement joins TRBV5-5 to TRBJ1-2; 10 bases line up with TRBD1. V shed 0 bases, J shed 2 bases, and the junction held 1 base outside the gene matches. The CDR3 runs to 15 residues. The V gene's germline CDR1 is SGHKS and CDR2 YYEKEE (reference sequence).

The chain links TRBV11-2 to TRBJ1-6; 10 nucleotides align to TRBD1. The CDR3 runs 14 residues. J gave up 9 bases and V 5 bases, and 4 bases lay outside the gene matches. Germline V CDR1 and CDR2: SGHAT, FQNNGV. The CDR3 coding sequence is TGTGCCAGCAGCGACAGGGGGCGGTTTTCACCCCTCCACTTT. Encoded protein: CASSDRGRFSPLHF.